This T cell receptor (beta chain) was observed in a study of blood T cells in healthy people across ages. Overall study results and limits: Unsorted PBMCs ruled out conclusive naive versus antigen-experienced comparison. Higher diversity, along with more naive CD4+ cells, distinguished long-lived donors from aged donors.

Turning to this clonotype: Its antigen is unknown.

Investigators took around 11 milliliters of peripheral blood from every donor. PCR was performed a second time for about 7 to 11 cycles using a sample-barcoded 5' primer and a J-beta primer mix. The authors tagged each cDNA molecule using a template-switch adaptor with 12 random nucleotides. TCRdb re-analysed the 5' RACE reads in MiXCR, keeping a single row per CDR3 protein. The table shows about 1.4 million distinct CDR3 sequences, with 45% to 70% occurring only once. This CDR3 spans 12 amino acids. The V gene end was trimmed by 8 bases and the J gene end by 3 bases; junction bases not matched to a gene: 3. The germline CDR1 and CDR2 sequences are MNHEY and SMNVEV (reference sequence).

V is TRBV27 and J is TRBJ2-7, with 8 bases that match TRBD2. The sequenced material came from blood. The receptor was derived from a young man in good health. The CDR3 sequence: CASGTRYYEQYF. The CDR3 DNA is TGTGCCAGCGGGACTAGGTACTACGAGCAGTACTTC.